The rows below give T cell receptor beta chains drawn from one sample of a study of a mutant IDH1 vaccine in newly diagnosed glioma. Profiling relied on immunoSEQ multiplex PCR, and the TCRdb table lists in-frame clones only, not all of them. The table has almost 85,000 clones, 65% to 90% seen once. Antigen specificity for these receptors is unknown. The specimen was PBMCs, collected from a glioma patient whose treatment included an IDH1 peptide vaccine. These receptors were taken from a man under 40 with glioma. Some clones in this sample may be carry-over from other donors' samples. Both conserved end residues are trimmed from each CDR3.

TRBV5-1,ASSGTANSYEQY
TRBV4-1,ASSPTQGNYGYT
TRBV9,ASSPGTGITGELF
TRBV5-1,ASSFTRASNEKLF
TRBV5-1,ASSLSAGGYT
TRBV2,ANSVRTGNTEAF
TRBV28,ASSPRGGTNEKLF
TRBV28,AITGTGGGNEQF
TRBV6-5,ASSSSGSALTF
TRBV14,ASSQDLVTGKLF
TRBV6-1,ASSERGSGGHKTGELF
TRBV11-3,ASSSGRYTQY
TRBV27,ASSFSAGALQPQH
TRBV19,ASSTPHVNEKLF
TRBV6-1,ASQFGASPLH
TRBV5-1,ASSYRTGNYGYT
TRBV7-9,ASSSRQGEDSPLH
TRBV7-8,ASQVGPTYEQY
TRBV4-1,ASSRTSGTDTQY
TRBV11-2,ASSQDRGFYEQY
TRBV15,ATKGTQQRSTNEKLF
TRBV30,AWGGTGMFNSPLH